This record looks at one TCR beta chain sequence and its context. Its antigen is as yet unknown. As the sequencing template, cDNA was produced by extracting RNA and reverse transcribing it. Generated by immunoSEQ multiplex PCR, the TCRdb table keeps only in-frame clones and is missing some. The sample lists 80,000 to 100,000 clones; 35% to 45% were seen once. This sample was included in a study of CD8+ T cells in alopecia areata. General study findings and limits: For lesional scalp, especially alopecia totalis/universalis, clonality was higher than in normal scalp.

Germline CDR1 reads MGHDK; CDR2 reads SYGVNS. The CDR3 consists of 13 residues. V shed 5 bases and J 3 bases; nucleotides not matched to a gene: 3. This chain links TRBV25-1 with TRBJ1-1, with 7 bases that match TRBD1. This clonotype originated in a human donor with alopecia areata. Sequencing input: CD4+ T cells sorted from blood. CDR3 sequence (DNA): TGTGCCAGCAGTACAGGGGTTCACACTGAAGCTTTCTTT. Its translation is CASSTGVHTEAFF.